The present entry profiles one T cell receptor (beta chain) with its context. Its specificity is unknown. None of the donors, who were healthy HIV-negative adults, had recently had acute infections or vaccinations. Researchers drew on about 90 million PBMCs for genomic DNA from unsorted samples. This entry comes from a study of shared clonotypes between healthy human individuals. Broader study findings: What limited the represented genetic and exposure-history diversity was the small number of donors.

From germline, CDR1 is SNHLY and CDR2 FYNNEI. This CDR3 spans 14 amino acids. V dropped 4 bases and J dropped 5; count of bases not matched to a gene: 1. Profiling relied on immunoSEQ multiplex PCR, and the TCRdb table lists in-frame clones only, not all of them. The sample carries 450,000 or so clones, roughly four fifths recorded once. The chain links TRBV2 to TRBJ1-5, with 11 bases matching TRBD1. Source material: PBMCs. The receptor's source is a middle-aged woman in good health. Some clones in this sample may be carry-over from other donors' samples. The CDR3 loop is CASSGTGGDQPQHF. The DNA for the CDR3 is TGTGCCAGCAGTGGGACAGGGGGCGATCAGCCCCAGCATTTT.